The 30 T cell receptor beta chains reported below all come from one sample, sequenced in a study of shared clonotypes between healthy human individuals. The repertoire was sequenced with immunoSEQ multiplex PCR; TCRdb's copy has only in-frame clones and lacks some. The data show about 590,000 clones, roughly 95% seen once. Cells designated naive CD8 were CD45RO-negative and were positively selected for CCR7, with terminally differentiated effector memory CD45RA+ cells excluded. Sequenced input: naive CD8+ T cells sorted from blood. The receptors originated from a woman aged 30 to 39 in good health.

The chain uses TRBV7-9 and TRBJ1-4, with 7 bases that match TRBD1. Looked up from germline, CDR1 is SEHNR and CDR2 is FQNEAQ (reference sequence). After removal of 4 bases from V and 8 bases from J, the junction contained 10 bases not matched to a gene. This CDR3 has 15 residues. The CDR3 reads CASSSSTGTREKLFF. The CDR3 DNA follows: TGTGCCAGCAGCTCTTCGACAGGGACAAGGGAAAAACTGTTTTTT. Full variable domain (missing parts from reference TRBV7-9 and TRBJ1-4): DTGVSQNPRHKITKRGQNVTFRCDPISEHNRLYWYRQTLGQGPEFLTYFQNEAQLEKSRLLSDRFSAERPKGSFSTLEIQRTEQGDSAMYLCASSSSTGTREKLFFGSGTQLSVL.

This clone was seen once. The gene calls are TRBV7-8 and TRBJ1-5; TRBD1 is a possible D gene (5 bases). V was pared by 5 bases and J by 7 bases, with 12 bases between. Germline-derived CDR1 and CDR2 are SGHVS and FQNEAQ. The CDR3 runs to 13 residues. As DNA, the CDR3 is TGTGCCAGCAGCACGGGGCTGGGACAGCCCCAGCATTTT. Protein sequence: CASSTGLGQPQHF.

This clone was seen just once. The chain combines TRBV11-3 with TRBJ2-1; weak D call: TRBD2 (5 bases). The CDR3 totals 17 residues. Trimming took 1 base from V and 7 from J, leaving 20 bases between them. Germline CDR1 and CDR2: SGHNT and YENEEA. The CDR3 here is CASSLGFGGETGNEQFF. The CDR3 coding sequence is TGTGCCAGCAGCTTAGGGTTCGGCGGAGAAACGGGGAATGAGCAGTTCTTC.

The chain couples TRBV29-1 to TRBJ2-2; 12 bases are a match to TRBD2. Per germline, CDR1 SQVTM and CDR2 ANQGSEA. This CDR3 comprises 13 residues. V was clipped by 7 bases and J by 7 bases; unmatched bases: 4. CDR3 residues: CSARLAGVGELFF. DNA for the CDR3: TGCAGCGCCCGACTAGCGGGAGTCGGGGAGCTGTTTTTT.

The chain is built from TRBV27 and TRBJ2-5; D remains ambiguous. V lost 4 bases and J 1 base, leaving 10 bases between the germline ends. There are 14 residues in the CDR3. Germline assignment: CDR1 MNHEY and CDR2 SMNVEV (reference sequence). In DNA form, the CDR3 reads TGTGCCAGCAGTTCCCCGAGTGCCCAAGAGACCCAGTACTTC. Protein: CASSSPSAQETQYF.

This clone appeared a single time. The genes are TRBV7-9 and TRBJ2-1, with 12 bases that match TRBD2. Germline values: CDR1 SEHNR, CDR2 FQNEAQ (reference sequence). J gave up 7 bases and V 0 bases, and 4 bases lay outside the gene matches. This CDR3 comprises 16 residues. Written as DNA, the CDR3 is TGTGCCAGCAGCTTAGCGCTAGCGGGAGGGCTTAATGAGCAGTTCTTC. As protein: CASSLALAGGLNEQFF.

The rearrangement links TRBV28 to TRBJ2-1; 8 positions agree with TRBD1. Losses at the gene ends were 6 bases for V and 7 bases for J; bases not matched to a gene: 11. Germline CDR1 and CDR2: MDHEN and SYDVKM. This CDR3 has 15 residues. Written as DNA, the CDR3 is TGTGCCAGCAGATTAGTGACAGGGGCGGGGAATGAGCAGTTCTTC. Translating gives CASRLVTGAGNEQFF.

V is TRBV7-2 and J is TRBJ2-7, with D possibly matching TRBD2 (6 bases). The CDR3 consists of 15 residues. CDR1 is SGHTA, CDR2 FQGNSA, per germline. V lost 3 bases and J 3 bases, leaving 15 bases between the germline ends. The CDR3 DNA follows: TGTGCCAGCAGCTTTGGACCTAAGACTAGCTACGAGCAGTACTTC. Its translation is CASSFGPKTSYEQYF.

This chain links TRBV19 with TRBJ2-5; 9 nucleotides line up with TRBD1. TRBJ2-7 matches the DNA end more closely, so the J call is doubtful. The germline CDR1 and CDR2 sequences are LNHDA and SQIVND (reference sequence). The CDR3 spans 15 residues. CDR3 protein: CASSIKGQGSYEQYF. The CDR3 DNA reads TGTGCCAGTAGTATCAAAGGACAGGGGTCGTACGAGCAGTACTTC.

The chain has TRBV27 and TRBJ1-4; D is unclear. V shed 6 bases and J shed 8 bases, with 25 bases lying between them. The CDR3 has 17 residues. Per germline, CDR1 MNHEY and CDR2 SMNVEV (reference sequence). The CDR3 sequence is CASSESRAGDDGEKLFF. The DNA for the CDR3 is TGTGCCAGCAGCGAAAGCCGGGCCGGCGATGACGGGGAAAAACTGTTTTTT.

CDR3 DNA sequence: TGTGCCAGCAGTTACTCCTGGGGGACTAGCGAAGATACGCAGTATTTT. Its translation: CASSYSWGTSEDTQYF. This chain connects TRBV6-6 to TRBJ2-3, with 10 bases identical to TRBD2. The trim removed 0 bases at V and 5 bases at J, leaving 5 bases unmatched. There are 16 residues in the CDR3. Germline V gene sequence: CDR1 MNHNY, CDR2 SVGAGI (reference sequence).

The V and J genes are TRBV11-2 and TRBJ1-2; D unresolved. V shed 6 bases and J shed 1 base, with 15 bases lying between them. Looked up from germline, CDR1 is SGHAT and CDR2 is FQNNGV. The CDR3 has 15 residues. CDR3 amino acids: CASSAPDGNNYGYTF. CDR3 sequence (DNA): TGTGCCAGCAGTGCCCCGGATGGAAATAACTATGGCTACACCTTC.

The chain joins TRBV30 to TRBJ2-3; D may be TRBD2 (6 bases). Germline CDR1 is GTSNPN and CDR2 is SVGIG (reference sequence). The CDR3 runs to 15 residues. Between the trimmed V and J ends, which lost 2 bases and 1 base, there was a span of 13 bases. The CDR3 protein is CAWSSGTGGTDTQYF. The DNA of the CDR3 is TGTGCCTGGAGTTCTGGGACGGGGGGCACAGATACGCAGTATTTT.

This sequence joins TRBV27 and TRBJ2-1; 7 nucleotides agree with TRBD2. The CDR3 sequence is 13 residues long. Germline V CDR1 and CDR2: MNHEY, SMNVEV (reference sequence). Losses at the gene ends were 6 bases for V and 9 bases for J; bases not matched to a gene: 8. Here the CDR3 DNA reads TGTGCCAGCAGCATTCCCACTAGCGCTGAGCAGTTCTTC. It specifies CASSIPTSAEQFF.

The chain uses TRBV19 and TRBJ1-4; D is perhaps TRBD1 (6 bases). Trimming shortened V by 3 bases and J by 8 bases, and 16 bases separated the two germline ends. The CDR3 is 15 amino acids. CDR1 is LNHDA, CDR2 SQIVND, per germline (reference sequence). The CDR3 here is CASSMGGLQGEKLFF. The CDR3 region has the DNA TGTGCCAGTAGTATGGGAGGGCTTCAGGGGGAAAAACTGTTTTTT.

The CDR3 protein is CASSLGLKQGPQETQYF. The CDR3 nucleotides read TGTGCCAGCAGCTTAGGTCTTAAACAGGGGCCCCAAGAGACCCAGTACTTC. The chain recombines TRBV5-4 with TRBJ2-5, with 7 bases identical to TRBD1. Germline CDR1 SGHNT, CDR2 YYREEE (reference sequence). J lost 1 base, V lost 2 bases, and 11 bases had no gene match. The CDR3 length is 17 residues.

CDR3 loop: CASSPLGLAGTFHEQYF. Here the CDR3 DNA reads TGTGCCAGCAGCCCACTGGGACTAGCGGGAACCTTCCACGAGCAGTACTTC. The V gene is TRBV13, the J gene TRBJ2-7; TRBD2 matches at 13 bases. V gave up 5 bases and J gave up 5 bases; unmatched junction bases: 12. Germline CDR1 PRHDT, CDR2 FYEKMQ (reference sequence). This CDR3 has 17 amino acids. The full variable domain, its missing parts supplied by reference TRBV13 and TRBJ2-7, is AAGVIQSPRHLIKEKRETATLKCYPIPRHDTVYWYQQGPGQDPQFLISFYEKMQSDKGSIPDRFSAQQFSDYHSELNMSSLELGDSALYFCASSPLGLAGTFHEQYFGPGTRLTVT.

CDR3 loop: CASSQETGQIYNEQFF. CDR3 sequence (DNA): TGCGCCAGCAGCCAAGAGACGGGACAGATCTACAATGAGCAGTTCTTC. This chain links TRBV4-1 with TRBJ2-1; 7 nucleotides agree with TRBD1. CDR3 length: 16 residues. Germline CDR1 MGHRA, CDR2 YSYEKL. V gave up 0 bases and J gave up 3 bases; unmatched junction bases: 5.

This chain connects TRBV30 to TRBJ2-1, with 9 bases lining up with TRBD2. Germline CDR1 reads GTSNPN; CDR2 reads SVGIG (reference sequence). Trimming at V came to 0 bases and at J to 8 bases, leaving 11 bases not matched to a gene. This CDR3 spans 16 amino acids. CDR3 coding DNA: TGTGCCTGGAGTGTAGTCGTTAGCGGGAGTGGAGATGAGCAGTTCTTC. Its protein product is CAWSVVVSGSGDEQFF.

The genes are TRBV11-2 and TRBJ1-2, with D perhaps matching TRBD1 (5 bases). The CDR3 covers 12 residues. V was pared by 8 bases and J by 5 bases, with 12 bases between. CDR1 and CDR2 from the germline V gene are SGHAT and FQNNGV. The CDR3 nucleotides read TGTGCCAGCTCGGAAAGACAGTATGGCTACACCTTC. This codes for CASSERQYGYTF.

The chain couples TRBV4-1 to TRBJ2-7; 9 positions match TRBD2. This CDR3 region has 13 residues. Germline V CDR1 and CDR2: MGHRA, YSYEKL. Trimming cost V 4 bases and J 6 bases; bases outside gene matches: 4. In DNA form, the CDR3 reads TGCGCCAGCAGCCTCGGACTAGCGTTCGAGCAGTACTTC. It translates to CASSLGLAFEQYF.

The CDR3: CASSLFPGGGNSPLHF. CDR3 bases: TGTGCCAGCAGTTTATTTCCAGGGGGCGGTAATTCACCCCTCCACTTT. The rearrangement joins TRBV28 to TRBJ1-6, with 8 nucleotides matching TRBD1. The V segment lost 1 base and the J segment 6 bases; nucleotides outside the gene matches: 5. The CDR3 totals 16 residues. The germline CDR1 and CDR2 sequences are MDHEN and SYDVKM.

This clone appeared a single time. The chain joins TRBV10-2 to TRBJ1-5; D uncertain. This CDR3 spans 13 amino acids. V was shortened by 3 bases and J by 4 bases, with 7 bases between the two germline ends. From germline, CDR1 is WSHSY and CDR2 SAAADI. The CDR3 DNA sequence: TGCGCCAGCAGTGAACACAGTAATCAGCCCCAGCATTTT. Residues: CASSEHSNQPQHF.

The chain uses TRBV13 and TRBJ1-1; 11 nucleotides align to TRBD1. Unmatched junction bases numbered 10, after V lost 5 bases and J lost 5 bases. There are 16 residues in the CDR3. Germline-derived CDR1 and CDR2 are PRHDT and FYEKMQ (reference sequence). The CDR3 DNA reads TGTGCCAGCAGCGAAAGCGGGACAGGGGGTCGGACTGAAGCTTTCTTT. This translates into CASSESGTGGRTEAFF.

The CDR3: CASSQLVATESSYEQYF. The DNA for the CDR3 is TGTGCCAGCAGCCAACTTGTCGCTACCGAAAGCTCCTACGAGCAGTACTTC. V and J are TRBV4-2 and TRBJ2-7, with D uncertain. With 2 bases removed from V and 0 bases from J, the gap between germline ends came to 17 bases. Germline V CDR1 and CDR2: LGHNA, YNFKEQ. This CDR3 spans 17 amino acids.

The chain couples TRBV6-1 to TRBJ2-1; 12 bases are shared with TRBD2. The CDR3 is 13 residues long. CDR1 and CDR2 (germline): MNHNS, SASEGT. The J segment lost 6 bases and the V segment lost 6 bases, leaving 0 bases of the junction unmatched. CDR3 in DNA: TGTGCCAGCAGGACTAGCGGGAGCAATGAGCAGTTCTTC. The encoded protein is CASRTSGSNEQFF.

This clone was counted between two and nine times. CDR3 in amino acids: CASSWGQGYEQYF. The CDR3 coding sequence is TGTGCCAGCAGTTGGGGACAGGGTTACGAGCAGTACTTC. The chain links TRBV28 to TRBJ2-7, with 9 bases fitting TRBD1. The CDR3 has 13 amino acids. The ends lost 4 bases at V and 4 bases at J; junction bases unmatched: 2. Germline CDR1 reads MDHEN; CDR2 reads SYDVKM. Full variable domain (rest looked up from reference TRBV28 and TRBJ2-7): DVKVTQSSRYLVKRTGEKVFLECVQDMDHENMFWYRQDPGLGLRLIYFSYDVKMKEKGDIPEGYSVSREKKERFSLILESASTNQTSMYLCASSWGQGYEQYFGPGTRLTVT.

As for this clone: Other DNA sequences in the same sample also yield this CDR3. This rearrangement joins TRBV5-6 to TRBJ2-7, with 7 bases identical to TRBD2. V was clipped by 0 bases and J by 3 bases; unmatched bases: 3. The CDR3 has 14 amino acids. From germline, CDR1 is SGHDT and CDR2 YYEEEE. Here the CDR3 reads CASSLGLAVYEQYF. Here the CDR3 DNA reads TGTGCCAGCAGCTTGGGTCTAGCGGTCTACGAGCAGTACTTC.

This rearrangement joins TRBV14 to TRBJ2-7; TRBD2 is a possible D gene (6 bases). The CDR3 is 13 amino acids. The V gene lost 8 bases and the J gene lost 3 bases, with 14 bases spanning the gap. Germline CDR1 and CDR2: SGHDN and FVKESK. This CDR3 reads CASRGGLSYEQYF. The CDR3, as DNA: TGTGCCAGCCGGGGAGGTTTAAGCTACGAGCAGTACTTC.

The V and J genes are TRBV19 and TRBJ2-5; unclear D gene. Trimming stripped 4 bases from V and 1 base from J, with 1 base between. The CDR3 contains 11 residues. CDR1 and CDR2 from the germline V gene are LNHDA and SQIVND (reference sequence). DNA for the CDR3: TGTGCCAGTAGTACCCAAGAGACCCAGTACTTC. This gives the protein CASSTQETQYF.